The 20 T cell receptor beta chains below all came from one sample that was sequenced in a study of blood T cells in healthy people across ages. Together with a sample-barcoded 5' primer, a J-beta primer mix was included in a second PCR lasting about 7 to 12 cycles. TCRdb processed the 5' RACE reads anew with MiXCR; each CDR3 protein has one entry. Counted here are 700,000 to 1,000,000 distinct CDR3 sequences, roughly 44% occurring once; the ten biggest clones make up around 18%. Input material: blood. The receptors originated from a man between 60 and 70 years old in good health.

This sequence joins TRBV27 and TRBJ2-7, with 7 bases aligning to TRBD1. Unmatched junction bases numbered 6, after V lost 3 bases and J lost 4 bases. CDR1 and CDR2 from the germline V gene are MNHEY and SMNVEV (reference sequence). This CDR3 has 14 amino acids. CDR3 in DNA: TGTGCCAGCAGTTTGTCGACAGGGTGGTACGAGCAGTACTTC. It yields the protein CASSLSTGWYEQYF.

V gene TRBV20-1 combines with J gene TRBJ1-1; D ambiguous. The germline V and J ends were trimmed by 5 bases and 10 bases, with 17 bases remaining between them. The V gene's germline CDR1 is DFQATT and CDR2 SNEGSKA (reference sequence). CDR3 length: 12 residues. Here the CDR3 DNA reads TGCAGTGCTTTTGACACTCTGAAAAGAGCTTTCTTT. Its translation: CSAFDTLKRAFF.

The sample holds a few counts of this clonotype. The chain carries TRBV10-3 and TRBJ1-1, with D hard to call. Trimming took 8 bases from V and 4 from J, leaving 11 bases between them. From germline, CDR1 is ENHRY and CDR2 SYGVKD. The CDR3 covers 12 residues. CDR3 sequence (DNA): TGTGCCATCGGGCGGGAGTCCACTGAAGCTTTCTTT. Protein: CAIGRESTEAFF.

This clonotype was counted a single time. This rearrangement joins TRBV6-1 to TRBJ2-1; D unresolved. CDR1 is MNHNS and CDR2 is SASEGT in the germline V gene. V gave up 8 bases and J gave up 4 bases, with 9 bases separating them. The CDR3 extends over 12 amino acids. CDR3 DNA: TGTGCCAGCCGGGCCCAGTACAATGAGCAGTTCTTC. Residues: CASRAQYNEQFF.

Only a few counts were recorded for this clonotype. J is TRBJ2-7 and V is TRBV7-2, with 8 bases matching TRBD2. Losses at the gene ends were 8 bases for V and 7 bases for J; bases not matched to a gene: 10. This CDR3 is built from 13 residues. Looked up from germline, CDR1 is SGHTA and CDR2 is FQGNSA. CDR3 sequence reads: CASGGLVVHEQYF. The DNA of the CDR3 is TGTGCCAGCGGGGGACTAGTCGTCCATGAGCAGTACTTC.

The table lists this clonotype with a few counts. CDR3 loop: CASSSMNTEAFF. CDR3 coding DNA: TGTGCCAGCAGTAGTATGAACACTGAAGCTTTCTTT. The chain is built from TRBV12-3 or TRBV12-4 and TRBJ1-1; D ambiguous. CDR3 size: 12 residues. V shed 5 bases and J shed 0 bases, with 4 bases lying between them.

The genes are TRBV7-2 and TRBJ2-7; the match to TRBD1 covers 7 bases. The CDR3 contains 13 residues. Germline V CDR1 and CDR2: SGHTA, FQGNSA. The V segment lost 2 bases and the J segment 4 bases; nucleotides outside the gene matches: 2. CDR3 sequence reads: CASSLPQGYEQYF. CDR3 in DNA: TGTGCCAGCAGCTTACCACAGGGGTACGAGCAGTACTTC.

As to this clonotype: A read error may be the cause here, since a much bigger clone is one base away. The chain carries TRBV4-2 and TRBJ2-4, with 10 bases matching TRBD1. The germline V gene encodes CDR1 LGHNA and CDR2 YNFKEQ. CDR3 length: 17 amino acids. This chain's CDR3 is CVSSQDYETGGINIQYF. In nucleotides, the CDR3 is TGTGTCAGCAGCCAAGATTACGAGACAGGGGGCATCAACATTCAGTACTTC.

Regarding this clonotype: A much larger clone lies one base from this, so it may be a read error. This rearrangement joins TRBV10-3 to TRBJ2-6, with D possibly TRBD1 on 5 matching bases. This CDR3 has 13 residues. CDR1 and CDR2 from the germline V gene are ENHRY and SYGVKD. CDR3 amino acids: CAINHSGANVPTF. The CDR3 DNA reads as TGTGCCATCAACCACTCTGGGGCCAACGTCCCGACTTTC.

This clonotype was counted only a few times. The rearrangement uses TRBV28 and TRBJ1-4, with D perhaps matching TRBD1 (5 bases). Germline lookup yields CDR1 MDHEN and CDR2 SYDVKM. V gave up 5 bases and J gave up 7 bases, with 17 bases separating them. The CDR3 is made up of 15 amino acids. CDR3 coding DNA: TGTGCCAGCAGTGCATCGAGACTCGGGGGTGAAAAACTGTTTTTT. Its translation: CASSASRLGGEKLFF.

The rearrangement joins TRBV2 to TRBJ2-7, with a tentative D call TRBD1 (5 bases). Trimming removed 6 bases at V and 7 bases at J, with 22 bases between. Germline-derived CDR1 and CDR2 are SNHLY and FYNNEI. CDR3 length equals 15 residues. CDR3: CASRSYQGTTSEQYF. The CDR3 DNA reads TGTGCCAGCAGATCCTACCAGGGCACTACGAGTGAGCAGTACTTC.

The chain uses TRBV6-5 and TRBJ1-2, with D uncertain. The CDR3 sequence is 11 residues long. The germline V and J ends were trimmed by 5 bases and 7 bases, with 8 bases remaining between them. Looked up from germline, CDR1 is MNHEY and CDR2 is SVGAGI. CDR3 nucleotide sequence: TGTGCCAGCAGTCCTCAGTCTGGCTACACCTTC. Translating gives CASSPQSGYTF.

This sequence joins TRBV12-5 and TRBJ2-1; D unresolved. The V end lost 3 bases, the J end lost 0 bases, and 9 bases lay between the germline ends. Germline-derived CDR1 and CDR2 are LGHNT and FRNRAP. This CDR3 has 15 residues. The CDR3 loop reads CASGLDISSYNEQFF. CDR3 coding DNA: TGTGCTAGTGGTTTAGACATTAGCTCCTACAATGAGCAGTTCTTC.

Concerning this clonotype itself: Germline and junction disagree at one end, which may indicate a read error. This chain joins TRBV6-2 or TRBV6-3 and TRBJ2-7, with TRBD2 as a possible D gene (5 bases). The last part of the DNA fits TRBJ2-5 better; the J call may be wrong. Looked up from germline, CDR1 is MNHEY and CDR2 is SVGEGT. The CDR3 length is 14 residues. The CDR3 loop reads CAGSYSRRGETQYF. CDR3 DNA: TGTGCCGGCAGTTACTCGAGAAGAGGGGAGACCCAGTACTTC.

DNA of the CDR3: TGTGCCGCTTCGGGGGCAGATTCACCCCTCCACTTT. Amino acid sequence: CAASGADSPLHF. The rearrangement uses TRBV2 and TRBJ1-6; weak D call: TRBD1 (6 bases). Looked up from germline, CDR1 is SNHLY and CDR2 is FYNNEI. The CDR3 length is 12 residues. V gave up 11 bases and J gave up 8 bases, with 13 bases separating them.

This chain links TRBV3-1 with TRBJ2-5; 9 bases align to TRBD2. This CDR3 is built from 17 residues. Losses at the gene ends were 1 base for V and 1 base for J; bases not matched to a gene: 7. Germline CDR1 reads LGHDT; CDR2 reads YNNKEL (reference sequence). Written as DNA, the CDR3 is TGTGCCAGCAGCCAAGGGGTTAGCGGGGGAGCCCAAGAGACCCAGTACTTC. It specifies CASSQGVSGGAQETQYF.

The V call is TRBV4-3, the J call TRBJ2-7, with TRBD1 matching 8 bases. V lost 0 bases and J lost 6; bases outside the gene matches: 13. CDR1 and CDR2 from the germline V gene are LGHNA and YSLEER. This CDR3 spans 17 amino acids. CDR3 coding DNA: TGCGCCAGCAGCCAAGATCTGATAACAGGGGGGCAGGCCGAGCAGTACTTC. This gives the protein CASSQDLITGGQAEQYF.

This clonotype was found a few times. CDR3 loop: CASSPSAVGETQYF. For the CDR3, the DNA is TGTGCCAGCAGTCCCTCTGCAGTTGGGGAGACCCAGTACTTC. The chain couples TRBV12-3 or TRBV12-4 to TRBJ2-5; the D is unclear. CDR3 size: 14 residues. V dropped 5 bases and J dropped 5 bases, with 15 bases sitting between them.

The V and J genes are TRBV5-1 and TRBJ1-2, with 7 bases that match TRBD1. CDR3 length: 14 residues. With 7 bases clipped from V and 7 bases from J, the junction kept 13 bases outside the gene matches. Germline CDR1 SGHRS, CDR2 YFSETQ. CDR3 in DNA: TGCGCCAGCGGACAGGACGGTATCCTATCTGGCTACACCTTC. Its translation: CASGQDGILSGYTF. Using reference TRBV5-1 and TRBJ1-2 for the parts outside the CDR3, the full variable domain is KAGVTQTPRYLIKTRGQQVTLSCSPISGHRSVSWYQQTPGQGLQFLFEYFSETQRNKGNFPGRFSGRQFSNSRSEMNVSTLELGDSALYLCASGQDGILSGYTFGSGTRLTVV.

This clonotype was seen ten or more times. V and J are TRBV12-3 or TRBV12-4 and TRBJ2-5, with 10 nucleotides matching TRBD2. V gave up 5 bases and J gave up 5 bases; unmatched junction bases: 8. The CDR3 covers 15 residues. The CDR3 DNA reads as TGTGCCAGCAGTAATCTAGCGGGGGTCTGGGAGACCCAGTACTTC. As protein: CASSNLAGVWETQYF.